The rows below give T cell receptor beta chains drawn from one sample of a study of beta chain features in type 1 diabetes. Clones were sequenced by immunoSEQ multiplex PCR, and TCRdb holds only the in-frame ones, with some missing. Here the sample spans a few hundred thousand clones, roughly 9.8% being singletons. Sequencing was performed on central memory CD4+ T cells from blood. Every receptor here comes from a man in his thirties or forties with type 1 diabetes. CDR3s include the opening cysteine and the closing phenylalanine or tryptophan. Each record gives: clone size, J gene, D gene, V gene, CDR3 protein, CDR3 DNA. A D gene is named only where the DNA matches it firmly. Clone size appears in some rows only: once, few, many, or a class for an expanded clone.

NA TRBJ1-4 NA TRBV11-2 CASSFGSANEKLFF TGTGCCAGCAGCTTCGGGTCAGCTAATGAAAAACTGTTTTTT
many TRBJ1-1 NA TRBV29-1 CSVASNSNTEAFF TGCAGCGTTGCGTCTAACTCGAACACTGAAGCTTTCTTT
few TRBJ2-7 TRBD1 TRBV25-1 CASRPQGSYEQYF TGTGCCAGCAGACCACAGGGGTCTTACGAGCAGTACTTC
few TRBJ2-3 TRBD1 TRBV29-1 CSVEGQGKDTQYF TGCAGCGTTGAGGGACAGGGAAAGGATACGCAGTATTTT
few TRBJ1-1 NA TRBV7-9 CASSLEFLNTEAFF TGTGCCAGCAGCTTAGAATTCTTAAACACTGAAGCTTTCTTT
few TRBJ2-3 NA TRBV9 CASSVLPGSTDTQYF TGTGCCAGCAGCGTACTTCCAGGTAGCACAGATACGCAGTATTTT
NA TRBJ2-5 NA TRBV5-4 CASSLAGSGETQYF TGTGCCAGCAGCTTGGCCGGGTCGGGAGAGACCCAGTACTTC
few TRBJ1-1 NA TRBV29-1 CSVGVGGATEAFF TGCAGCGTGGGGGTCGGGGGCGCCACTGAAGCTTTCTTT
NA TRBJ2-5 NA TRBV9 CASSAAPQETQYF TGTGCCAGCAGCGCCGCGCCACAAGAGACCCAGTACTTC
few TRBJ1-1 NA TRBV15 CATSRAQQGTEAFF TGTGCCACCAGCAGAGCCCAACAGGGCACTGAAGCTTTCTTT
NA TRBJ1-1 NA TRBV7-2 CASSSSGGLTEAFF TGTGCCAGCAGCTCAAGCGGGGGTTTGACTGAAGCTTTCTTT
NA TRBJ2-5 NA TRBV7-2 CASSLARETQYF TGTGCCAGCAGCTTAGCCAGAGAGACCCAGTACTTC
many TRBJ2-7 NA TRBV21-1 CASSRWARNEQYF TGTGCCAGCAGCAGATGGGCGAGAAACGAGCAGTACTTC
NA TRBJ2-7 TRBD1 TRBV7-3 CASSVTPGQEFSQYF TGTGCCAGCAGCGTAACCCCGGGACAGGAGTTCTCGCAGTACTTC
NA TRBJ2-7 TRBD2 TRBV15 CATSRDRGSGRVSYEQYF TGTGCCACCAGCAGAGATCGTGGTAGCGGGAGGGTCTCCTACGAGCAGTACTTC
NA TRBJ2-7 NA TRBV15 CAIEKGGTSSYEQYF TGTGCCATCGAGAAAGGAGGGACCAGCTCCTACGAGCAGTACTTC
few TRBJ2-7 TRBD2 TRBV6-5 CATKRGDLYEQYF TGTGCCACTAAGCGGGGCGATTTGTACGAGCAGTACTTC
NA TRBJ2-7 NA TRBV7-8 CASSLGGWQGIYEQYF TGTGCCAGCAGCTTAGGTGGATGGCAGGGAATCTACGAGCAGTACTTC
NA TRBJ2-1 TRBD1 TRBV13 CASSGGQGIYSNEQFF TGTGCCAGCAGCGGAGGACAGGGAATTTATTCCAATGAGCAGTTCTTC
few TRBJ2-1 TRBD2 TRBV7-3 CASSYTGLAGGDGEQFF TGTGCCAGCAGCTACACGGGACTAGCGGGAGGTGACGGTGAGCAGTTCTTC
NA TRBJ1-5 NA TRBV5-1 CASREGGSNQPQHF TGCGCCAGCAGGGAGGGTGGTAGCAATCAGCCCCAGCATTTT
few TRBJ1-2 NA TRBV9 CASSAPRTNYGYTF TGTGCCAGCAGCGCGCCCCGGACTAACTATGGCTACACCTTC
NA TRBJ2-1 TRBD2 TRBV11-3 CASSLIGLVGEGASYNEQFF TGTGCCAGCAGCCTAATCGGACTAGTGGGGGAGGGCGCCTCCTACAATGAGCAGTTCTTC
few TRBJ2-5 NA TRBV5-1 CASSLGGGQEETQYF TGCGCCAGCAGCTTGGGGGGGGGCCAGGAGGAGACCCAGTACTTC
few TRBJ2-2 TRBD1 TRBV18 CASSRPGQGAYGELFF TGTGCCAGCTCACGCCCGGGACAGGGGGCGTACGGGGAGCTGTTTTTT
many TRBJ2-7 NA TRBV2 CASSLQGPPGEQYF TGTGCCAGCAGCCTACAGGGACCTCCGGGGGAGCAGTACTTC
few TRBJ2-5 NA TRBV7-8 CASSLDGPNGGTQYF TGTGCCAGCAGCTTAGATGGACCCAACGGAGGGACCCAGTACTTC
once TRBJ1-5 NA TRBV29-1 CSVGQEGYQPQHF TGCAGCGTTGGCCAGGAGGGGTATCAGCCCCAGCATTTT
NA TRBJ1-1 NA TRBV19 CASSILGLGTEAFF TGTGCCAGTAGTATATTGGGTCTCGGCACTGAAGCTTTCTTT
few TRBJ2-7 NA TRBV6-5 CASSYSRGTEQYF TGTGCCAGCAGTTACTCGAGGGGGACCGAGCAGTACTTC
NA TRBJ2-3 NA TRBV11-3 CASSPRLGRGDTQYF TGTGCCAGCAGCCCTCGATTGGGCCGGGGAGATACGCAGTATTTT
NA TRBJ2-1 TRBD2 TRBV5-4 CASSLDGTSGSREQFF TGTGCCAGCAGCTTGGATGGGACTAGCGGTTCGCGTGAACAGTTCTTC
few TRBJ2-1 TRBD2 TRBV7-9 CASSLGGSGRYNEQFF TGTGCCAGCAGCTTAGGAGGGAGCGGGAGGTACAATGAGCAGTTCTTC
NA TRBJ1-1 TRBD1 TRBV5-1 CASSSQVNRGGAEAFF TGCGCCAGCAGCTCCCAGGTGAACAGGGGAGGGGCTGAAGCTTTCTTT
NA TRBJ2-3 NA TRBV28 CASSIGPSQAQYF TGTGCCAGCAGTATCGGACCCTCCCAGGCGCAGTATTTT
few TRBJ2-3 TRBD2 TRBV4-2 CASSLGLAGGPTDTQYF TGTGCCAGCAGCCTGGGACTAGCGGGAGGGCCAACAGATACGCAGTATTTT
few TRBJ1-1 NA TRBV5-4 CASSLAQGLNTEAFF TGTGCCAGCAGCTTGGCCCAGGGTTTGAACACTGAAGCTTTCTTT